This T cell receptor (beta chain) was retrieved from a study of CD8 T cells in Susac syndrome. Reverse transcription of roughly 0.45 to 1 ug RNA was performed with random hexamers. TCRdb re-called the immunoSEQ multiplex PCR reads with MiXCR, one entry per CDR3 protein. The profile shows about 120,000 distinct CDR3 sequences, roughly 92% of them singletons. This clonotype was seen only once. Sequencing of TCR beta, carried out with a high-throughput approach, was applied to CD8+ and CD4+ T cells from the blood. Controls were drawn from healthy donors and were matched for age and sex. While CD8+ and CD4+ T cells were isolated negatively, TEMRA cells were enriched by FACS. Germline V gene sequence: CDR1 KGHDR, CDR2 SFDVKD. The CDR3 is 14 amino acids. V lost 7 bases to trimming and J lost 7 bases; unmatched junction nucleotides: 6.

The sequencing input was CD4+ T cells from PBMCs. The chain joins TRBV24-1 to TRBJ2-1; 10 nucleotides agree with TRBD2. This clonotype originated in a human donor in good health. Here the CDR3 reads CATRSSGSPNEQFF. The CDR3 coding sequence is TGTGCCACCAGGTCTAGCGGGAGTCCGAATGAGCAGTTCTTC.